The 12 T cell receptor beta chains below all came from one sample that was sequenced in a study of blood T cells in healthy people across ages. The authors ran a second PCR of about 7 to 11 cycles using a sample-barcoded 5' primer and a J-beta primer mix. MiXCR, applied by TCRdb to the 5' RACE reads, yields one record per CDR3 protein. The repertoire consists of approximately 800,000 distinct CDR3 sequences, with around 24% occurring once and the leading ten covering 2.5% to 3.5%. The data also belong to a second study, concerning T cells of mothers and their children.

Sequencing input: blood. Source of these receptors: a boy aged 5-17 years in good health.

This rearrangement joins TRBV6-5 to TRBJ2-5; the D gene could be TRBD1 or TRBD2 (5 bases each). The CDR3 runs 12 residues. Germline loops: CDR1 MNHEY, CDR2 SVGAGI. The CDR3 here is CALGTPQETQYF. Written as DNA, the CDR3 is TGTGCTCTGGGGACCCCCCAAGAGACCCAGTACTTC.

With regard to this clonotype: At one boundary the junction diverges from the germline segment, which might be a read error. The chain recombines TRBV7-9 with TRBJ2-1; D perhaps matches TRBD1 (5 bases). Matching the DNA end better, TRBJ2-5 makes the J call doubtful. Germline V gene lookup returns CDR1 SEHNR and CDR2 FQNEAQ (reference sequence). The CDR3 length is 13 residues. The CDR3 loop is CASSSAGYEIQYF. The CDR3 DNA is TGTGCCAGCAGCTCAGCAGGGTACGAGATCCAGTACTTC.

The chain has TRBV27 and TRBJ2-7; no clear D gene. This CDR3 has 15 amino acids. CDR1 and CDR2 (germline): MNHEY, SMNVEV (reference sequence). V lost 1 base and J lost 6, with 16 bases in between. The CDR3 spells CASSLFRENVGEQYF. Here the CDR3 DNA reads TGTGCCAGCAGTTTATTCCGTGAAAACGTGGGCGAGCAGTACTTC.

The V and J genes are TRBV20-1 and TRBJ2-3; 11 bases line up with TRBD2. Germline CDR1 DFQATT, CDR2 SNEGSKA (reference sequence). The ends lost 4 bases at V and 4 bases at J; junction bases unmatched: 7. This CDR3 has 15 residues. The CDR3 sequence is CSATLLAGVPDTQYF. The CDR3 coding sequence is TGCAGTGCTACCCTACTAGCGGGGGTTCCAGATACGCAGTATTTT.

The chain recombines TRBV25-1 with TRBJ2-1; 7 bases match TRBD2. The CDR3 extends over 15 amino acids. The ends lost 1 base at V and 2 bases at J; junction bases unmatched: 2. Looked up from germline, CDR1 is MGHDK and CDR2 is SYGVNS. The CDR3: CASSEWGGAYNEQFF. In DNA form, the CDR3 reads TGTGCCAGCAGTGAATGGGGGGGGGCCTACAATGAGCAGTTCTTC.

The rearrangement uses TRBV5-1 and TRBJ1-1, with D uncertain. Between the trimmed V and J ends, which lost 7 bases and 0 bases, there was a span of 19 bases. The germline gives CDR1 SGHRS, CDR2 YFSETQ. This CDR3 spans 16 amino acids. The CDR3 region has the DNA TGCGCCAGCGGTCCCGGGCCGGGCGGGTTGAACACTGAAGCTTTCTTT. This gives the protein CASGPGPGGLNTEAFF.

This chain links TRBV20-1 with TRBJ2-6; D is uncertain. Germline V gene lookup returns CDR1 DFQATT and CDR2 SNEGSKA (reference sequence). V was trimmed by 0 bases and J by 0 bases, leaving 9 bases between them. CDR3 size: 16 residues. The DNA of the CDR3 is TGCAGTGCTAGAGACCGGCAGAGCTCTGGGGCCAACGTCCTGACTTTC. It translates to CSARDRQSSGANVLTF.

This clonotype appeared many times. The V gene is TRBV5-1, the J gene TRBJ2-1, with TRBD1 matching 8 bases. Losses at the gene ends were 0 bases for V and 3 bases for J; bases not matched to a gene: 8. CDR1 is SGHRS and CDR2 is YFSETQ in the germline V gene. CDR3 length equals 17 residues. The CDR3 protein is CASSLAETTGGYNEQFF. CDR3 nucleotide sequence: TGCGCCAGCAGCTTGGCCGAAACTACAGGGGGCTACAATGAGCAGTTCTTC. Variable domain in full (rest from reference TRBV5-1 and TRBJ2-1): KAGVTQTPRYLIKTRGQQVTLSCSPISGHRSVSWYQQTPGQGLQFLFEYFSETQRNKGNFPGRFSGRQFSNSRSEMNVSTLELGDSALYLCASSLAETTGGYNEQFFGPGTRLTVL.

This chain's CDR3 is CASSGMTSGGPSYEQYF. The DNA for the CDR3 is TGTGCCAGCAGTGGAATGACTAGCGGGGGGCCCTCCTACGAGCAGTACTTC. V usage is TRBV2 and J usage is TRBJ2-1; 13 bases map to TRBD2. The J call may be faulty, since TRBJ2-7 better matches the DNA end. This CDR3 region has 17 residues. Germline assignment: CDR1 SNHLY and CDR2 FYNNEI.

This clonotype appeared a few times. The CDR3 bases are TGCGCCAGCAGCGAATCTTACACCGGGGAGCTGTTTTTT. Residues: CASSESYTGELFF. This rearrangement joins TRBV5-1 to TRBJ2-2; D unresolved. The V and J ends lost 4 bases and 3 bases respectively, with 7 bases between them. This CDR3 spans 13 amino acids. Germline V lookup: CDR1 SGHRS, CDR2 YFSETQ.

The chain carries TRBV15 and TRBJ2-7, with D tentatively TRBD1 or TRBD2 (5 bases each). This CDR3 is built from 15 residues. Trimming stripped 4 bases from V and 5 bases from J, with 18 bases between. Germline V CDR1 and CDR2: LNHNV, YYDKDF (reference sequence). As DNA, the CDR3 is TGTGCCACCAGCACCCGAGGGGTCGATAGGGACGAGCAGTACTTC. Translating it yields CATSTRGVDRDEQYF. The full variable domain, its missing parts supplied by reference TRBV15 and TRBJ2-7, is DAMVIQNPRYQVTQFGKPVTLSCSQTLNHNVMYWYQQKSSQAPKLLFHYYDKDFNNEADTPDNFQSRRPNTSFCFLDIRSPGLGDTAMYLCATSTRGVDRDEQYFGPGTRLTVT.

CDR3 region: CASSLSRPGSPSGANVLTF. The CDR3 DNA reads TGCGCCAGCAGCTTGTCCCGCCCGGGGAGCCCCTCTGGGGCCAACGTCCTGACTTTC. V usage is TRBV5-1 and J usage is TRBJ2-6; tentative D call: TRBD2 (5 bases). The CDR3 runs to 19 residues. The V and J ends lost 1 base and 0 bases respectively, with 17 bases between them. CDR1 is SGHRS, CDR2 YFSETQ, per germline.